The entry that follows covers one T cell receptor (beta chain) sequence. Its target is unknown. This specimen belongs to a study of T cell clonotyping in hematopoietic cell transplantation. Study observations and caveats: Higher Inverse Simpson Index values in graft donor and pretransplant recipient predicted broader posttransplant TCR diversity. Cells were unsorted, so CD4 and CD8 contributions were not separated.

Data came from immunoSEQ multiplex PCR; TCRdb stores just in-frame clones and leaves some out. Of about 69,000 clones in the sample, around 94% were seen once. The CDR3 sequence is 16 residues long. The junction had 8 bases not matched to a gene; V was cut back by 4 bases and J by 1 base. The germline V gene has CDR1 LNHDA and CDR2 SQIVND (reference sequence). The clonotype originates from a man aged 50-59 years in good health. Some clones in this sample may be carry-over from other donors' samples. The gene calls are TRBV19 and TRBJ2-5; 8 bases are a match to TRBD1. The source material was peripheral blood mononuclear cells. The DNA for the CDR3 is TGTGCCAGTAGTACCTCTCCCGGACAGGGCCAAGAGACCCAGTACTTC. It translates to CASSTSPGQGQETQYF.